The next 27 T cell receptor beta chains were all read from a single sample in a study of patients and donors after allogeneic stem cell transplantation. TCRdb redid the calling of the RT-PCR reads with MiXCR, one entry per CDR3 protein. The profile shows 400,000 to 500,000 distinct CDR3 sequences, roughly 17% of them singletons. The specimen sequenced was blood, either unsorted or a sorted T cell fraction (not recorded which). These TCRs come from a human donor who was either an allogeneic HSCT recipient or a stem cell or donor lymphocyte infusion donor (not recorded which). It is not recorded whose cells these are; they may come from a transplant donor.

This clonotype came up a few times. This chain joins TRBV28 and TRBJ1-1; 7 bases agree with TRBD1. This CDR3 is built from 15 residues. Germline-derived CDR1 and CDR2 are MDHEN and SYDVKM. The ends lost 6 bases at V and 4 bases at J; junction bases unmatched: 11. The CDR3 DNA reads as TGTGCCAGCAGCCCCCCAAAGGGGGCAAGCACTGAAGCTTTCTTT. It translates to CASSPPKGASTEAFF.

The chain employs TRBV7-2 and TRBJ2-7; 9 nucleotides line up with TRBD2. The CDR3 extends over 15 amino acids. Per the germline V gene, CDR1 is SGHTA and CDR2 is FQGNSA. With V trimmed by 0 bases and J by 2 bases, 2 bases remained unmatched. CDR3 nucleotide sequence: TGTGCCAGCAGCTTAGCTGGCGGGGGGGCCTACGAGCAGTACTTC. It codes for CASSLAGGGAYEQYF.

The genes are TRBV5-1 and TRBJ1-1; D not certain. Germline CDR1 reads SGHRS; CDR2 reads YFSETQ. CDR3 length equals 13 residues. V lost 4 bases, J lost 6 bases, and 13 bases lay in between. The CDR3 sequence: CASSAWSESEAFF. The CDR3 DNA sequence: TGCGCCAGCAGCGCTTGGAGTGAATCTGAAGCTTTCTTT.

The sample holds a few counts of this clonotype. The CDR3 region has the DNA TGTGCCAGCAGTTCTCGGAGGACTGGGCCCTACGAGCAGTACTTC. Translated: CASSSRRTGPYEQYF. V is TRBV6-5 and J is TRBJ2-7, with a tentative D call TRBD2 (5 bases). V gave up 4 bases and J gave up 2 bases, with 15 bases separating them. The CDR3 contains 15 residues. Germline lookup yields CDR1 MNHEY and CDR2 SVGAGI.

The CDR3 sequence: CSAHRGSYNEQFF. The CDR3 DNA sequence: TGCAGCGCCCACAGGGGCTCCTACAATGAGCAGTTCTTC. The chain uses TRBV29-1 and TRBJ2-1; 7 bases line up with TRBD1. CDR3 length: 13 amino acids. Per the germline V gene, CDR1 is SQVTM and CDR2 is ANQGSEA. V was clipped by 7 bases and J by 0 bases; unmatched bases: 3.

The gene calls are TRBV20-1 and TRBJ2-2, with 11 bases matching TRBD2. The CDR3 runs 15 residues. The V and J ends lost 4 bases and 0 bases, in that order; junction bases with no gene match: 1. From germline, CDR1 is DFQATT and CDR2 SNEGSKA (reference sequence). The CDR3, as DNA: TGCAGTGCTACTAGCGGGAGGTCGAACACCGGGGAGCTGTTTTTT. Translated: CSATSGRSNTGELFF.

In regard to this clonotype: Lacking the conserved final phenylalanine or tryptophan, this CDR3 likely reflects a read error. The genes are TRBV18 and TRBJ2-5, with 11 nucleotides matching TRBD2. CDR3 length: 16 residues. CDR1 KGHSH and CDR2 LQKENI come from the germline V gene. Germline trimming cut 5 bases from V and 0 bases from J; bases unmatched to any gene: 5. CDR3 region: CASSSSGGTYQETQYL. The CDR3 nucleotides read TGTGCCAGCTCATCTAGCGGGGGGACGTACCAAGAGACCCAGTACCTC.

Only a few counts were recorded for this clonotype. The V gene is TRBV20-1, the J gene TRBJ1-1; no clear D. The CDR3 spans 12 residues. Looked up from germline, CDR1 is DFQATT and CDR2 is SNEGSKA (reference sequence). Trimming shortened V by 3 bases and J by 0 bases, and 5 bases separated the two germline ends. The CDR3: CSARPLNTEAFF. The CDR3 region has the DNA TGCAGTGCTAGGCCCCTGAACACTGAAGCTTTCTTT.

The chain combines TRBV29-1 with TRBJ2-2; 11 bases line up with TRBD2. This CDR3 comprises 15 residues. CDR1 is SQVTM, CDR2 ANQGSEA, per germline. After removal of 7 bases from V and 6 bases from J, the junction contained 10 bases not matched to a gene. The CDR3 DNA is TGCAGCGCCAGAGCCGGGACTAGCGGTTCCGGGGAGCTGTTTTTT. Amino acid sequence: CSARAGTSGSGELFF.

The gene calls are TRBV7-9 and TRBJ2-7, with D maybe TRBD1 (6 bases). The germline V and J ends were trimmed by 5 bases and 0 bases, with 17 bases remaining between them. This CDR3 has 16 amino acids. Germline CDR1 reads SEHNR; CDR2 reads FQNEAQ (reference sequence). CDR3 loop: CASSPYRVRNSYEQYF. The CDR3 nucleotides read TGTGCCAGCAGCCCATACAGGGTTCGAAACTCCTACGAGCAGTACTTC. The full variable domain, its missing parts supplied by reference TRBV7-9 and TRBJ2-7, is DTGVSQNPRHKITKRGQNVTFRCDPISEHNRLYWYRQTLGQGPEFLTYFQNEAQLEKSRLLSDRFSAERPKGSFSTLEIQRTEQGDSAMYLCASSPYRVRNSYEQYFGPGTRLTVT.

This chain connects TRBV12-5 to TRBJ2-4; 9 bases agree with TRBD2. Trimming took 2 bases from V and 0 from J; bases not matched to a gene: 17. Germline V gene sequence: CDR1 LGHNT, CDR2 FRNRAP. The CDR3 runs 21 residues. The CDR3 DNA is TGTGCTAGTGGTTTGAGGTTCCCGTGGACTAGCGATCTTCTAGCCAAAAACATTCAGTACTTC. Translated: CASGLRFPWTSDLLAKNIQYF.

V is TRBV19 and J is TRBJ2-1, with a possible D match to TRBD2 (5 bases). V lost 4 bases, J lost 8 bases, and 21 bases lay in between. CDR1 is LNHDA, CDR2 SQIVND, per germline (reference sequence). CDR3 length: 16 residues. The CDR3: CASSTGRLSEGYEQFF. The CDR3 DNA reads as TGTGCCAGTAGTACTGGGCGGCTATCCGAGGGCTATGAGCAGTTCTTC.

This clonotype was observed a handful of times. The chain combines TRBV5-6 with TRBJ2-7; 8 bases align to TRBD1. The ends lost 2 bases at V and 4 bases at J; junction bases unmatched: 5. The CDR3 loop spans 14 amino acids. The V gene's germline CDR1 is SGHDT and CDR2 YYEEEE. CDR3: CASSFGTGHYEQYF. CDR3 DNA sequence: TGTGCCAGCAGCTTCGGGACAGGACATTACGAGCAGTACTTC.

This clonotype was picked up many times. This rearrangement joins TRBV20-1 to TRBJ2-2; 7 nucleotides agree with TRBD1. CDR3 size: 12 residues. J lost 6 bases, V lost 6 bases, and 4 bases had no gene match. In germline, CDR1 is DFQATT, CDR2 SNEGSKA (reference sequence). CDR3 sequence reads: CSANRGPGELFF. In nucleotides, the CDR3 is TGCAGTGCAAACAGGGGCCCCGGGGAGCTGTTTTTT.

The table lists this clonotype with a few counts. The chain uses TRBV19 and TRBJ2-1; TRBD2 matches 8 bases. V shed 5 bases and J 0 bases; nucleotides not matched to a gene: 9. The germline CDR1 and CDR2 sequences are LNHDA and SQIVND (reference sequence). This CDR3 has 17 amino acids. CDR3 DNA sequence: TGTGCCAGTAGTGTTTTCACTAGCGGAGCCTCCTACAATGAGCAGTTCTTC. This encodes CASSVFTSGASYNEQFF.

Ten or more counts support this clonotype. The chain is built from TRBV4-2 and TRBJ2-1; 7 nucleotides agree with TRBD2. This CDR3 is built from 17 residues. Germline V lookup: CDR1 LGHNA, CDR2 YNFKEQ. After removal of 3 bases from V and 4 bases from J, the junction contained 12 bases not matched to a gene. The CDR3 here is CASSQGALADIYNEQFF. In DNA form, the CDR3 reads TGTGCCAGCAGCCAGGGTGCTCTAGCGGATATTTACAATGAGCAGTTCTTC.

The genes are TRBV9 and TRBJ2-1; D uncertain. The CDR3 covers 17 residues. CDR1 and CDR2 from the germline V gene are SGDLS and YYNGEE. Between the trimmed V and J ends, which lost 0 bases and 4 bases, there was a span of 17 bases. CDR3 sequence: CASSVGSQVKNYNEQFF. The DNA of the CDR3 is TGTGCCAGCAGCGTAGGGAGCCAGGTAAAAAATTACAATGAGCAGTTCTTC.

This clonotype was detected only a few times. This sequence joins TRBV7-9 and TRBJ2-3; 9 bases map to TRBD2. Germline CDR1 SEHNR, CDR2 FQNEAQ (reference sequence). The CDR3 loop spans 16 amino acids. With 2 bases clipped from V and 3 bases from J, the junction kept 6 bases outside the gene matches. CDR3 protein: CASSLRGGRVTDTQYF. The CDR3 nucleotides are TGTGCCAGCAGCTTACGAGGCGGGAGGGTTACAGATACGCAGTATTTT.

The chain joins TRBV30 to TRBJ1-2; no firm D call. Germline V gene sequence: CDR1 GTSNPN, CDR2 SVGIG (reference sequence). The CDR3 extends over 13 amino acids. Trimming shortened V by 3 bases and J by 8 bases, and 16 bases separated the two germline ends. The CDR3 DNA reads as TGTGCCTGGAGAGCGAAAGTGTTGTACGGCTACACCTTC. This sequence encodes CAWRAKVLYGYTF.

This clonotype was found a few times. The chain employs TRBV18 and TRBJ1-1, with 7 nucleotides matching TRBD1. The CDR3 covers 13 residues. V gave up 6 bases and J gave up 6 bases; unmatched junction bases: 7. Looked up from germline, CDR1 is KGHSH and CDR2 is LQKENI. The CDR3 DNA follows: TGTGCCAGCTCGTCTCTCGGGACAGCTGAAGCTTTCTTT. Translation: CASSSLGTAEAFF.

This clonotype has just a few counts. The chain links TRBV4-1 to TRBJ2-3; D gene unclear. CDR3 length equals 13 residues. Germline CDR1 is MGHRA and CDR2 is YSYEKL. Trimming pared 3 bases from V and 4 bases from J, leaving 8 bases between. The DNA of the CDR3 is TGCGCCAGCAGCCATACTATAGCAGATACGCAGTATTTT. Amino acid sequence: CASSHTIADTQYF.

The chain carries TRBV7-8 and TRBJ1-5, with 8 bases lining up with TRBD1. J lost 3 bases, V lost 1 base, and 8 bases had no gene match. The CDR3 covers 17 residues. Germline V lookup: CDR1 SGHVS, CDR2 FQNEAQ. The CDR3 nucleotides read TGTGCCAGCAGCTTAGGCCGGACAGGGAAGGCCAATCAGCCCCAGCATTTT. This codes for CASSLGRTGKANQPQHF.

The chain uses TRBV7-9 and TRBJ2-1, with no clear D. CDR1 and CDR2 (germline): SEHNR, FQNEAQ (reference sequence). The length of the CDR3 is 11 residues. Trimming stripped 7 bases from V and 7 bases from J, with 8 bases between. This chain's CDR3 is CASTLENEQFF. The CDR3 DNA follows: TGTGCCAGCACCTTGGAGAATGAGCAGTTCTTC.

This clonotype was seen a handful of times. The chain carries TRBV12-3 or TRBV12-4 and TRBJ2-7, with 8 bases lining up with TRBD2. J gave up 4 bases and V 6 bases, and 8 bases lay outside the gene matches. This CDR3 is 14 amino acids long. The CDR3 nucleotides are TGTGCCAGCAGAGCAGGACTAGCAGATTACGAGCAGTACTTC. This codes for CASRAGLADYEQYF.

The chain recombines TRBV5-1 with TRBJ2-3; 8 nucleotides match TRBD2. Trimming cost V 1 base and J 3 bases; bases outside gene matches: 10. CDR1 SGHRS and CDR2 YFSETQ come from the germline V gene. The CDR3 is 17 amino acids. The DNA of the CDR3 is TGCGCCAGCAGCTTGAACGGGAGGGCCGTCGGAACAGATACGCAGTATTTT. This codes for CASSLNGRAVGTDTQYF.

The chain combines TRBV6-5 with TRBJ2-5; TRBD1 aligns across 7 bases. CDR3 size: 14 residues. V lost 0 bases to trimming and J lost 7 bases; unmatched junction nucleotides: 5. CDR1 and CDR2 (germline): MNHEY, SVGAGI. The CDR3 reads CASSYSRKGATQYF. CDR3 sequence (DNA): TGTGCCAGCAGTTACTCCCGAAAGGGGGCGACCCAGTACTTC.

This clonotype was detected a few times. The rearrangement links TRBV19 to TRBJ1-6; no clear D. This CDR3 contains 11 residues. Germline assignment: CDR1 LNHDA and CDR2 SQIVND (reference sequence). The V gene lost 4 bases and the J gene lost 7 bases, with 2 bases spanning the gap. The CDR3 DNA reads as TGTGCCAGTAGTAAGAATTCACCCCTCCACTTT. Translation gives CASSKNSPLHF.